This T cell receptor (beta chain) was recovered during a study of blood T cell repertoires in COVID-19. The authors' processing: Reference gene primer amplification in the assay estimated nucleated cell counts. The assay was immunoSEQ multiplex PCR, and TCRdb's table has in-frame clones only and misses some. From that table come the V and J calls and clone size; the DNA was used to work out D and trimming. The table records around 75,000 clones, 88% of them present only once. V shed 0 bases and J 5 bases; nucleotides not matched to a gene: 14. Per germline, CDR1 MGHRA and CDR2 YSYEKL. The CDR3 extends over 20 amino acids.

The rearrangement links TRBV4-1 to TRBJ2-1, with TRBD2 matching 12 bases. The sequencing sample was made of peripheral blood. This TCR came from a human donor in a cohort sampled during active COVID-19. Here the CDR3 DNA reads TGCGCCAGCAGCCAAGATCGGCGGCTAGCGGGAGGGGCTCCTAACAATGAGCAGTTCTTC. Translation gives CASSQDRRLAGGAPNNEQFF.